This entry lists 10 T cell receptor beta chains sequenced from one sample in a study of a mutant IDH1 vaccine in newly diagnosed glioma. As for time point: week 47, end of study. Doses consisted of 300 ug of mutant IDH1 20-mer peptide each, paired with topical imiquimod. The protocol was immunoSEQ multiplex PCR, while the TCRdb copy is restricted to in-frame clones and leaves out a portion. The profile shows about 94,000 clones, nearly 90% of them singletons. The antigens of these receptors remain unknown. The material was PBMCs, obtained from a glioma patient whose treatment included an IDH1 peptide vaccine. These TCRs come from a woman aged 45-65 years with glioma.

V gene TRBV7-8 combines with J gene TRBJ1-1; TRBD1 is a possible D gene (6 bases). V was cut by 4 bases and J by 3 bases, with 15 bases left in between. CDR3 size: 15 residues. The germline CDR1 and CDR2 sequences are SGHVS and FQNEAQ. DNA for the CDR3: TGTGCCAGCAGCTCGACTCAGGGGATATACACTGAAGCTTTCTTT. Translation gives CASSSTQGIYTEAFF. The full variable domain, rest sourced from reference TRBV7-8 and TRBJ1-1, is GAGVSQSPRYKVAKRGQDVALRCDPISGHVSLFWYQQALGQGPEFLTYFQNEAQLDKSGLPSDRFFAERPEGSVSTLKIQRTQQEDSAVYLCASSSTQGIYTEAFFGQGTRLTVV.

The chain uses TRBV28 and TRBJ2-7; D could derive from TRBD1 or TRBD2 (7 bases each). Per germline, CDR1 MDHEN and CDR2 SYDVKM. The CDR3 covers 16 residues. Trimming pared 7 bases from V and 6 bases from J, leaving 25 bases between. CDR3 protein: CASTLANRQGGGEQYF. In nucleotides, the CDR3 is TGTGCCAGCACATTAGCCAACCGACAGGGAGGGGGCGAGCAGTACTTC.

In this sample, this clone turned up once. The chain recombines TRBV9 with TRBJ2-1; D is perhaps TRBD1 (5 bases). Germline-derived CDR1 and CDR2 are SGDLS and YYNGEE. V lost 4 bases and J lost 1, with 18 bases in between. The CDR3 consists of 17 residues. The CDR3 reads CASSIRQYGPSYNEQFF. The CDR3 DNA is TGTGCCAGCAGCATACGACAGTACGGTCCTTCCTACAATGAGCAGTTCTTC.

V gene TRBV2 combines with J gene TRBJ1-3; D is unclear. Germline loops: CDR1 SNHLY, CDR2 FYNNEI. V lost 1 base and J 2 bases, leaving 6 bases between the germline ends. This CDR3 has 14 residues. CDR3 sequence reads: CASSEGTAGNTIYF. As DNA, the CDR3 is TGTGCCAGCAGTGAAGGCACGGCTGGAAACACCATATATTTT.

The genes are TRBV6-4 and TRBJ2-7, with no clear D. In germline, CDR1 is MRHNA, CDR2 SNTAGT. The length of the CDR3 is 13 residues. Trimming shortened V by 9 bases and J by 0 bases, and 12 bases separated the two germline ends. The CDR3 here is CARKRRSSYEQYF. CDR3 bases: TGTGCCAGGAAAAGACGGAGCTCCTACGAGCAGTACTTC.

This clone was detected once. The chain links TRBV13 to TRBJ2-7; the D gene is possibly TRBD2 (5 bases). The V end was cut by 1 base, the J end by 3 bases, with 7 bases between. Per the germline V gene, CDR1 is PRHDT and CDR2 is FYEKMQ (reference sequence). The CDR3 has 13 amino acids. The CDR3 is CASSLERSYEQYF. DNA of the CDR3: TGTGCCAGCAGCTTAGAGCGGAGCTACGAGCAGTACTTC.

This sequence joins TRBV19 and TRBJ1-4; 8 bases fit TRBD1. The CDR3 contains 15 residues. With V trimmed by 4 bases and J by 7 bases, 8 bases remained unmatched. Per germline, CDR1 LNHDA and CDR2 SQIVND (reference sequence). The chain's CDR3 is CASSTPGGRGEKLFF. CDR3 DNA: TGTGCCAGTAGTACCCCAGGGGGCCGTGGTGAAAAACTGTTTTTT.

The chain has TRBV7-9 and TRBJ1-1; D is undetermined. Deletions cut 7 bases from V and 4 bases from J, with 13 bases between. This CDR3 comprises 13 residues. The germline V gene encodes CDR1 SEHNR and CDR2 FQNEAQ (reference sequence). CDR3 in amino acids: CASTFDAGTEAFF. The CDR3 nucleotides read TGTGCCAGCACCTTTGACGCTGGCACTGAAGCTTTCTTT. The variable domain in full, completed from reference TRBV7-9 and TRBJ1-1, reads DTGVSQNPRHKITKRGQNVTFRCDPISEHNRLYWYRQTLGQGPEFLTYFQNEAQLEKSRLLSDRFSAERPKGSFSTLEIQRTEQGDSAMYLCASTFDAGTEAFFGQGTRLTVV.

The J gene is TRBJ2-3, the V gene TRBV11-2; no clear D. Germline V gene sequence: CDR1 SGHAT, CDR2 FQNNGV. Deletions cut 0 bases from V and 3 bases from J, with 10 bases between. The CDR3 totals 15 residues. The CDR3: CASSLDLGSTDTQYF. The CDR3, as DNA: TGTGCCAGCAGCTTAGATCTGGGGTCAACAGATACGCAGTATTTT.

The rearrangement joins TRBV19 to TRBJ1-5, with 7 bases fitting TRBD1. This CDR3 contains 15 residues. The ends lost 4 bases at V and 6 bases at J; junction bases unmatched: 9. Germline loops: CDR1 LNHDA, CDR2 SQIVND (reference sequence). CDR3 bases: TGTGCCAGTAGTAGGTCAGGGGGTTCTAGTCAGCCCCAGCATTTT. Translating gives CASSRSGGSSQPQHF.